Listed below are T cell receptor beta chains from one sample, sequenced in a study of T cell responses to AZD1222 COVID-19 vaccine. Here immunoSEQ multiplex PCR was the method, and the copy in TCRdb shows in-frame clones only, minus some. In the table there are some 130,000 clones, roughly 88% of which are singletons. The material was peripheral blood, obtained on day 0 of AZD1222 vaccination. The source is an adult in good health. Each CDR3 is given with its conserved first and last residue. The D gene is left open where the match is weak. Clone size is given for some rows only: seen once, a few or many times, or a class if the clone is expanded.

abundance	len	v_gene	j_gene	d_gene	CDR3aa	CDR3nt
NA	17	TRBV11-2	TRBJ2-7	TRBD2	CASSLGASGGPTYEQYF	TGTGCCAGCAGCTTAGGGGCTAGCGGGGGGCCAACCTACGAGCAGTACTTC
NA	13	TRBV3-1/TRBV3-2	TRBJ2-2	NA	CASSQILGGELFF	TGTGCCAGCAGCCAAATTCTAGGCGGGGAGCTGTTTTTT
once	18	TRBV23-1	TRBJ1-1	TRBD1	CASSQSRPRTGGIFEAFF	TGCGCCAGCAGTCAATCTCGGCCACGGACAGGGGGCATATTTGAAGCTTTCTTT
NA	16	TRBV4-2	TRBJ2-1	TRBD2	CASSYQMGGEINEQFF	TGTGCCAGCAGCTACCAAATGGGGGGGGAAATTAATGAGCAGTTCTTC
once	16	TRBV5-1	TRBJ1-2	NA	CASSFFPADANYGYTF	TGCGCCAGCAGCTTTTTCCCGGCCGACGCCAACTATGGCTACACCTTC
once	12	TRBV11-2	TRBJ2-2	NA	CASSPRQGGLFF	TGTGCCAGCAGCCCCCGACAGGGAGGGCTGTTTTTT
NA	13	TRBV4-1	TRBJ1-1	NA	CASSKQGGAEAFF	TGCGCCAGCAGCAAACAGGGAGGGGCTGAAGCTTTCTTT
NA	14	TRBV19	TRBJ1-6	TRBD1	CASSLQGDNSPLHF	TGTGCCAGTAGCCTCCAGGGGGATAATTCACCCCTCCACTTT
NA	15	TRBV4-1	TRBJ2-5	NA	CASSHQDHVQETQYF	TGCGCCAGCAGCCATCAGGACCACGTCCAAGAGACCCAGTACTTC
once	15	TRBV7-8	TRBJ1-2	NA	CASSLARGIYYGYTF	TGTGCCAGCAGCCTTGCCAGGGGCATTTACTATGGCTACACCTTC